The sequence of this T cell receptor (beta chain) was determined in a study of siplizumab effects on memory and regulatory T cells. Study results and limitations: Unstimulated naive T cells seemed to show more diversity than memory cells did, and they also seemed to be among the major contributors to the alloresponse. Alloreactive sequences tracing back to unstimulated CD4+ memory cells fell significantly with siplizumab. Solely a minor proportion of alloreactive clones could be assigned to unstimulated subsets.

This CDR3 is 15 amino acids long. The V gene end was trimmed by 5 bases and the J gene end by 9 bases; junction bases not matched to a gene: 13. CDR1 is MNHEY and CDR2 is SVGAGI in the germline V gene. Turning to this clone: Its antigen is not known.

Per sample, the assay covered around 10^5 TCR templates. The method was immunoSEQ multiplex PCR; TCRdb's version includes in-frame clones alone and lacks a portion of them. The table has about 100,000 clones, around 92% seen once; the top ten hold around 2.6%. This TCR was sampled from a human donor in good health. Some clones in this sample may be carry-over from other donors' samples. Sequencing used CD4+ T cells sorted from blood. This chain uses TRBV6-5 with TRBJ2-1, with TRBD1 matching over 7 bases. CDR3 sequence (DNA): TGTGCCAGCAGTACCCGGACAGGATTGTGGAGTGAGCAGTTCTTC. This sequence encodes CASSTRTGLWSEQFF.